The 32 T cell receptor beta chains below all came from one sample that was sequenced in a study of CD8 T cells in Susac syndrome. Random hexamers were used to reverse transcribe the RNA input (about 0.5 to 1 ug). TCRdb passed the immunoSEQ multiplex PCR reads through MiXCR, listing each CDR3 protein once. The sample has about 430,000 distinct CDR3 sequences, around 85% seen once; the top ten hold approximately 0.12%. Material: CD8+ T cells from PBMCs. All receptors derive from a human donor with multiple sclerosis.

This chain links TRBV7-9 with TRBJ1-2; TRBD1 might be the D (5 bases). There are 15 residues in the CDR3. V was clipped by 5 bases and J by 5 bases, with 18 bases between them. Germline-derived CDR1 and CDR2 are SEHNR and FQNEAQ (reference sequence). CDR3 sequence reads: CASSAPQEGAYGYTF. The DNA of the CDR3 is TGTGCCAGCAGCGCGCCACAGGAAGGGGCATATGGCTACACCTTC.

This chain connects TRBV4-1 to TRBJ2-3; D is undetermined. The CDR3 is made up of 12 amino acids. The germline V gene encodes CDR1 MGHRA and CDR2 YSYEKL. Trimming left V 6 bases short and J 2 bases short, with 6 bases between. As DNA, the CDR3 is TGCGCCAGCAGTCATACCACAGATACGCAGTATTTT. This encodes CASSHTTDTQYF.

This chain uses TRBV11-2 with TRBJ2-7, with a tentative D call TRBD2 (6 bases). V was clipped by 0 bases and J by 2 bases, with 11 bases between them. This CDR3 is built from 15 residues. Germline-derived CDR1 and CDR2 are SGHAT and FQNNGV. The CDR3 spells CASSLEGGTPYEQYF. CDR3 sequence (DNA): TGTGCCAGCAGCTTAGAAGGCGGGACCCCCTACGAGCAGTACTTC.

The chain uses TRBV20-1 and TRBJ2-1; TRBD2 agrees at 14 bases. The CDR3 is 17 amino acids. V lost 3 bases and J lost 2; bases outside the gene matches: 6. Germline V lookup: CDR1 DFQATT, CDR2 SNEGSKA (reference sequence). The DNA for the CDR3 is TGCAGTGCTAGGGGGACTAGCGGGAGATTAACCTACAATGAGCAGTTCTTC. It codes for CSARGTSGRLTYNEQFF.

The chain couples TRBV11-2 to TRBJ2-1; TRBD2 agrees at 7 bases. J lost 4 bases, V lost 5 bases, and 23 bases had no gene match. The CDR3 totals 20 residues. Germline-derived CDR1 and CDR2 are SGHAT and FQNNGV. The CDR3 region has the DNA TGTGCCAGCAGCCCTTGGCGGGGGACCAGGGAATCAGCAAATTACAATGAGCAGTTCTTC. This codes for CASSPWRGTRESANYNEQFF.

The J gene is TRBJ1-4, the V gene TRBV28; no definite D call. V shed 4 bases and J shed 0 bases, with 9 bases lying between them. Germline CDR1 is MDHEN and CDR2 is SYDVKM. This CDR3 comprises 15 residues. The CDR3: CASSSLLATNEKLFF. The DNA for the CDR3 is TGTGCCAGCAGTTCCCTACTCGCAACTAATGAAAAACTGTTTTTT. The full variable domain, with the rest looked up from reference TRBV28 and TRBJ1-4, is DVKVTQSSRYLVKRTGEKVFLECVQDMDHENMFWYRQDPGLGLRLIYFSYDVKMKEKGDIPEGYSVSREKKERFSLILESASTNQTSMYLCASSSLLATNEKLFFGSGTQLSVL.

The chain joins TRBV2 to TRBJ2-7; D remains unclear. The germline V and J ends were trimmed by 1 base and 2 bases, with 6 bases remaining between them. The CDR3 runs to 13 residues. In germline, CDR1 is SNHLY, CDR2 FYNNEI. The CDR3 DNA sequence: TGTGCCAGCAGTGAAGGGGCAGCCTACGAGCAGTACTTC. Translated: CASSEGAAYEQYF. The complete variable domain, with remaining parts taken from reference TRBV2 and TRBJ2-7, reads EPEVTQTPSHQVTQMGQEVILRCVPISNHLYFYWYRQILGQKVEFLVSFYNNEISEKSEIFDDQFSVERPDGSNFTLKIRSTKLEDSAMYFCASSEGAAYEQYFGPGTRLTVT.

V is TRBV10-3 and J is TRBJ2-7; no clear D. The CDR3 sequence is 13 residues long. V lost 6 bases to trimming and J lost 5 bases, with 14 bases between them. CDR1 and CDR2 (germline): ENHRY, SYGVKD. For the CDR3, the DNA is TGTGCCATCAGCCCTCCAAATTTAAACGAGCAGTACTTC. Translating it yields CAISPPNLNEQYF.

This CDR3 reads CASSLGGPEDTQYF. The CDR3 DNA reads TGTGCCAGCAGTTTGGGGGGGCCTGAAGATACGCAGTATTTT. The chain has TRBV6-5 and TRBJ2-3; D is perhaps TRBD2 (7 bases). The length of the CDR3 is 14 residues. CDR1 and CDR2 from the germline V gene are MNHEY and SVGAGI. The V end lost 4 bases, the J end lost 5 bases, and 13 bases lay between the germline ends.

The CDR3 sequence is CASSSGLFDEQFF. The CDR3 nucleotides are TGTGCCAGCAGTTCAGGACTATTCGATGAGCAGTTCTTC. The rearrangement uses TRBV6-6 and TRBJ2-1, with D perhaps TRBD2 (6 bases). Germline CDR1 is MNHNY and CDR2 is SVGAGI (reference sequence). Trimming took 4 bases from V and 8 from J, leaving 12 bases between them. The CDR3 runs to 13 residues.

The CDR3 DNA is TGTGCCAGCAGTTCGACAGCCCAAGAGACCCAGTACTTC. Amino acids: CASSSTAQETQYF. The chain links TRBV27 to TRBJ2-5; TRBD1 is a possible D gene (5 bases). The CDR3 is 13 residues long. Germline CDR1 MNHEY, CDR2 SMNVEV (reference sequence). The V gene lost 4 bases and the J gene lost 1 base, with 7 bases spanning the gap.

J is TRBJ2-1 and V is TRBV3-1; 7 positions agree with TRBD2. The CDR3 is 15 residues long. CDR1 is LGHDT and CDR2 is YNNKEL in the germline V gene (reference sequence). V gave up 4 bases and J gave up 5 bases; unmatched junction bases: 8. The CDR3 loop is CASSLLGGSHNEQFF. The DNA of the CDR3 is TGTGCCAGCAGCCTTTTAGGCGGGAGCCACAATGAGCAGTTCTTC.

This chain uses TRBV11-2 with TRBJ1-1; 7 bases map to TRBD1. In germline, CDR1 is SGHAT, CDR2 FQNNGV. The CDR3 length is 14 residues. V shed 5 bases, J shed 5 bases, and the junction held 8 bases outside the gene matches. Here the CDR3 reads CASSGSTGETEAFF. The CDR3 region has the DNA TGTGCCAGCAGCGGTAGTACAGGGGAAACTGAAGCTTTCTTT.

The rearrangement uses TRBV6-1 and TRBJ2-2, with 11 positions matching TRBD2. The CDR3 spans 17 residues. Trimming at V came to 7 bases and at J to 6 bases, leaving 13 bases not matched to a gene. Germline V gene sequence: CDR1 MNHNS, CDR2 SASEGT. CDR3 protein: CASNLLGLAGRSGELFF. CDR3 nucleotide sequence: TGTGCCAGCAACCTATTAGGACTAGCGGGCCGCTCCGGGGAGCTGTTTTTT.

In nucleotides, the CDR3 is TGTGCCAGCAGTGTATTCTCTAGCACAGATACGCAGTATTTT. Translated: CASSVFSSTDTQYF. This chain links TRBV27 with TRBJ2-3; no firm D call. V dropped 5 bases and J dropped 0 bases, with 9 bases sitting between them. The CDR3 length is 14 residues. Per germline, CDR1 MNHEY and CDR2 SMNVEV (reference sequence).

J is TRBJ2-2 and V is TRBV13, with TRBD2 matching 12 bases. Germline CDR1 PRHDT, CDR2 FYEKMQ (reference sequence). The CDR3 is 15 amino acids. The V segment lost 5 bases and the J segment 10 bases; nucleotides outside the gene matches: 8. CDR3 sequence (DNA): TGTGCCAGCAGCAGGACTAGCGGGGCCTCCCCGGAGCTGTTTTTT. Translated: CASSRTSGASPELFF.

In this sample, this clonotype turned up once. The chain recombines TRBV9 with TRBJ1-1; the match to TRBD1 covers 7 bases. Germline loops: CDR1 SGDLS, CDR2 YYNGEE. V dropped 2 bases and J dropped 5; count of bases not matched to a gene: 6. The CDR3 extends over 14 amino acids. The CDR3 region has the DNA TGTGCCAGCAGCGTTGAGGGGGCAGCGACTGAAGCTTTCTTT. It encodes CASSVEGAATEAFF.

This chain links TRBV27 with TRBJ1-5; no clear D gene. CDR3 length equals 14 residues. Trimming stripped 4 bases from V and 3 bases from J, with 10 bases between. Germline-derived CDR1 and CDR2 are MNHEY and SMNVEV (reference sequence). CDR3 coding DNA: TGTGCCAGCAGTTCATATGGTGTCAATCAGCCCCAGCATTTT. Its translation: CASSSYGVNQPQHF.

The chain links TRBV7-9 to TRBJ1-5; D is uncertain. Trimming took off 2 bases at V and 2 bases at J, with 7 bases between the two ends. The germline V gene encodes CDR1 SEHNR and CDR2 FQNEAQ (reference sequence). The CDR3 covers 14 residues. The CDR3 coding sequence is TGTGCCAGCAGCTTACCCACGGGCAATCAGCCCCAGCATTTT. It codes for CASSLPTGNQPQHF.

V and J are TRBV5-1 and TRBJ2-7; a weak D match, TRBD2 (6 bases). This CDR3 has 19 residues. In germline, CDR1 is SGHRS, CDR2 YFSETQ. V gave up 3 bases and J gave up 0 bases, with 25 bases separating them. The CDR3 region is CASSWLPGVGAGSSYEQYF. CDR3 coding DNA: TGCGCCAGCAGCTGGCTACCGGGGGTCGGTGCGGGAAGCTCCTACGAGCAGTACTTC.

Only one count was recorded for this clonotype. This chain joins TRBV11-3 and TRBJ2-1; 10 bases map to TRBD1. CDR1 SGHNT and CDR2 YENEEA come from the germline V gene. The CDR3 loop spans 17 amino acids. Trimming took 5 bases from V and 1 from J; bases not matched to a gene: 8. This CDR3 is CASSPYPDRGSYNEQFF. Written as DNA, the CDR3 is TGTGCCAGCAGCCCCTACCCGGACAGGGGGTCCTACAATGAGCAGTTCTTC.

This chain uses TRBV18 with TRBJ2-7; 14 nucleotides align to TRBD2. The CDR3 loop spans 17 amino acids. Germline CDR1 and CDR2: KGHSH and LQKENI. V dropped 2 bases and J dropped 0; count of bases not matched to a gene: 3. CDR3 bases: TGTGCCAGCTCACCAGGACTAGCGGGGGGTACCTCCTACGAGCAGTACTTC. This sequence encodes CASSPGLAGGTSYEQYF.

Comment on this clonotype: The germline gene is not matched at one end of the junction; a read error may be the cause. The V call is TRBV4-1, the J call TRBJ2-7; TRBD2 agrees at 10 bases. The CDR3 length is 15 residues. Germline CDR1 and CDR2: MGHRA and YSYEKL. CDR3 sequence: CASSQASGGSYEQYF. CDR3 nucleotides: TGTGCCAGCAGCCAAGCTAGCGGGGGCTCCTACGAGCAGTACTTC.

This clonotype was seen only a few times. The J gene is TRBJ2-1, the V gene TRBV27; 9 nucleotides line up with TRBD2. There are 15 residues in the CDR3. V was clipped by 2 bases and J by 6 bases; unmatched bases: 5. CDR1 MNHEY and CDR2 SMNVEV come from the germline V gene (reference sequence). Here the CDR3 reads CASSLGLAGINEQFF. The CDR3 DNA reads TGTGCCAGCAGTTTAGGGCTAGCGGGGATCAATGAGCAGTTCTTC.

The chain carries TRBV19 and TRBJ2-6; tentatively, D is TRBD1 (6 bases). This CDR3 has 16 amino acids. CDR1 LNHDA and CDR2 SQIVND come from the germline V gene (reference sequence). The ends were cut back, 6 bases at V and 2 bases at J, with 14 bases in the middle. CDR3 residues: CASSLGAGAGANVLTF. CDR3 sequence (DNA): TGTGCCAGTAGCCTCGGGGCAGGGGCTGGGGCCAACGTCCTGACTTTC.

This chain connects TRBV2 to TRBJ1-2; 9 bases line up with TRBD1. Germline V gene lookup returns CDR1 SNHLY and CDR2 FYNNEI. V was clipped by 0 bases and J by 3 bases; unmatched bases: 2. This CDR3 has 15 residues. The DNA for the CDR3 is TGTGCCAGCAGTGAAGCAAGGACAGGGGACTATGGCTACACCTTC. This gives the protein CASSEARTGDYGYTF.

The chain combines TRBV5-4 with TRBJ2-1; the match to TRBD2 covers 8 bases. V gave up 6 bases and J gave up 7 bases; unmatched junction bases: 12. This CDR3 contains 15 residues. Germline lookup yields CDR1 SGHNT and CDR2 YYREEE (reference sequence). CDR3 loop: CASNWDAGGSNEQFF. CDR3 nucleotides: TGTGCCAGCAACTGGGATGCGGGGGGAAGTAATGAGCAGTTCTTC.

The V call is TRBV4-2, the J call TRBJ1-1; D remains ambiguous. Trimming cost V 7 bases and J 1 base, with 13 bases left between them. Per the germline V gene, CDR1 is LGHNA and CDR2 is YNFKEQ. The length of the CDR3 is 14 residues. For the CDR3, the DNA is TGTGCCAGCACACCCGTAGTGGGGAACACTGAAGCTTTCTTT. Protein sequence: CASTPVVGNTEAFF.

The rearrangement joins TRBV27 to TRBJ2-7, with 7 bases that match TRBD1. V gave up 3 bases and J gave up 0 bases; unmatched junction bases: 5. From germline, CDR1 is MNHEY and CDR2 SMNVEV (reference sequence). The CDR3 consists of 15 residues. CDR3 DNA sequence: TGTGCCAGCAGTTTGTCGGGACAGCGCTCCTACGAGCAGTACTTC. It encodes CASSLSGQRSYEQYF.

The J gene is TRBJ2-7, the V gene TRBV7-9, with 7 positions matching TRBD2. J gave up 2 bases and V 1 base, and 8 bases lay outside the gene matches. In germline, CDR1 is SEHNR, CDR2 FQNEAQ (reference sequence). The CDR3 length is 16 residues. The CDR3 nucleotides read TGTGCCAGCAGCTTAGACCCCACTAGCGTTGCCTACGAGCAGTACTTC. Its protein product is CASSLDPTSVAYEQYF.

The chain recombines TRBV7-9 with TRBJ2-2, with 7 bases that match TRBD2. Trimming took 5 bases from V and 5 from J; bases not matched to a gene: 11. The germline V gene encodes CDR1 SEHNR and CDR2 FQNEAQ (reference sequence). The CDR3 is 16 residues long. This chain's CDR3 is CASSARGGQGTGELFF. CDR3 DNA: TGTGCCAGCAGCGCACGGGGAGGGCAGGGTACCGGGGAGCTGTTTTTT.

The CDR3 reads CATLGQGAAYEQYF. The CDR3 nucleotides read TGTGCCACCCTAGGACAGGGGGCCGCCTACGAGCAGTACTTC. The J gene is TRBJ2-7, the V gene TRBV10-3, with 11 bases identical to TRBD1. The CDR3 is made up of 14 amino acids. Germline V lookup: CDR1 ENHRY, CDR2 SYGVKD. V was pared by 10 bases and J by 2 bases, with 7 bases of the junction left unmatched.